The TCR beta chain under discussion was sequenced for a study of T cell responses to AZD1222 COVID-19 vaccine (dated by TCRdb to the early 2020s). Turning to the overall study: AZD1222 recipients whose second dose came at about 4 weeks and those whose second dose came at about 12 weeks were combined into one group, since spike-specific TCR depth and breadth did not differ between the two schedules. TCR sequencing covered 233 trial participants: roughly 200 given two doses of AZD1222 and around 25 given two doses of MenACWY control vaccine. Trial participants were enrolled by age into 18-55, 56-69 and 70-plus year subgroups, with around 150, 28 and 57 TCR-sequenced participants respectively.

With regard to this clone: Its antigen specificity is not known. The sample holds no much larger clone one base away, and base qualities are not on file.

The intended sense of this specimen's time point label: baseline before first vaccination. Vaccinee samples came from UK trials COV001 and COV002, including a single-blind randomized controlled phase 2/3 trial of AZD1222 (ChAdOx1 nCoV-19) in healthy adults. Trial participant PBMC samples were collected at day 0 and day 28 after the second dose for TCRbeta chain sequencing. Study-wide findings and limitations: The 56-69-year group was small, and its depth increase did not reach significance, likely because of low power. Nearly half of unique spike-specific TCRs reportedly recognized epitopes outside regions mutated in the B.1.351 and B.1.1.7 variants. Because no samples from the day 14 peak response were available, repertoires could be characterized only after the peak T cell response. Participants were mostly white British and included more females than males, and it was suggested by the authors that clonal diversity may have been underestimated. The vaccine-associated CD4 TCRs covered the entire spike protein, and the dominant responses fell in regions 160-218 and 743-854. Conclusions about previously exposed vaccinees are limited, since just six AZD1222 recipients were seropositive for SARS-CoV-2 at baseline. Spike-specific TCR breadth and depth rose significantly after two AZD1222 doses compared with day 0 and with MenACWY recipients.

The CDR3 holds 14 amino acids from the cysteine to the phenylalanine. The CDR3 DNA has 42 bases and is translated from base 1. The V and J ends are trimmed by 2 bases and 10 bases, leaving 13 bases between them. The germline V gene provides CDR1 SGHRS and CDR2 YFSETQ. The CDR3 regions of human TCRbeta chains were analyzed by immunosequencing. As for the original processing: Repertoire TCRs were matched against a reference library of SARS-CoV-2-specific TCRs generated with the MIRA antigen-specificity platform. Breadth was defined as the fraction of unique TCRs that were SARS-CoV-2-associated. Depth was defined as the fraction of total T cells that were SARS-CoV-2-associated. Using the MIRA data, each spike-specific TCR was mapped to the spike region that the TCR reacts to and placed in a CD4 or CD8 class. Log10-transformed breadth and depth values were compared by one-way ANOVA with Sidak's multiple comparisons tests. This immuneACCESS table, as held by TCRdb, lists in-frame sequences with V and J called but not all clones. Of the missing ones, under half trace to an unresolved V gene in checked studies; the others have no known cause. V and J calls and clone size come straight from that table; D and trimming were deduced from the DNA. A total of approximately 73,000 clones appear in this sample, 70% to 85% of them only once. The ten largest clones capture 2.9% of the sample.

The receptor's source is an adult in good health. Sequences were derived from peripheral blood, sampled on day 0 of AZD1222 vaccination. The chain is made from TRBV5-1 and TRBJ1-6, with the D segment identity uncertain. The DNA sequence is TGCGCCAGCAGCTTCGCCGGGGAGCGGTCACCCCTCCACTTT. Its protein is CASSFAGERSPLHF.